This T cell receptor beta chain was retrieved from a study of regulatory T cells in long-lasting Graves disease. Broader study findings: Newly diagnosed patients had higher TCR diversity than persistent Graves' patients did.

CDR3 length: 16 amino acids. Germline V gives CDR1 LNHNV, CDR2 YYDKDF (reference sequence). In the case of this clonotype: Its specificity is unknown. It may be a read error: a sequence one base away is much more abundant.

Time point indicated: newly diagnosed GD, antithyroid drugs for less than 3 months. Making the TCR library involved RNA that had been extracted from PBMCs. Relying on iRepertoire HTBI primers and Arm-PCR of CDR3 regions, the team built TCR beta libraries. Original analysis: Looking across samples, the authors found 55 to 70 TRBV and approximately 14 TRBJ segments. One entry per CDR3 protein results from TCRdb running MiXCR on the multiplex PCR reads. TCRdb, not the original authors, processed these V and J calls. The table has over 500,000 distinct CDR3 sequences, roughly 16% seen once. The data also belong to a second study, concerning T cells in Graves' hyperthyroidism and ophthalmopathy. Per that study: Ophthalmopathy, which appeared later, was predicted by the model a median about 5.9 months before onset.

This TCR was recovered from a woman aged 25 to 39 with Graves disease. The source was peripheral blood mononuclear cells (PBMCs), collected at new diagnosis, from a patient treated with antithyroid drugs. The chain is built from TRBV15 and TRBJ2-3; TRBD1 matches 9 bases. CDR3 loop: CATSRRQGGRSDTQDF. The CDR3 bases are TGTGCCACCAGCAGGCGACAGGGGGGCCGTTCAGATACGCAGGATTTT.